The source of this T cell receptor (beta chain) is a study of blood T cell repertoires in COVID-19. On the study more broadly: Italy, Spain and the United States were the sources of the convalescent and acute COVID-19 samples. In each case, the material was cDNA or gDNA derived from T cells, B-cell-depleted T cells, or PBMCs.

The V gene's germline CDR1 is SQVTM and CDR2 ANQGSEA. The CDR3 has 12 amino acids. Trimming at V came to 3 bases and at J to 6 bases, leaving 5 bases not matched to a gene. This clone was detected once. In the authors' methods: Amplifying reference gene primers gave estimates of nucleated cell counts. Assay: immunoSEQ multiplex PCR; the TCRdb copy retains only in-frame clones and omits some. That table supplies the V and J calls and clone size; D and trimming were determined from the DNA. The table shows 45,000 to 60,000 clones, with around 84% occurring only once. The genes are TRBV29-1 and TRBJ2-7, with 7 bases fitting TRBD2. The sequenced sample consisted of peripheral blood. The clonotype originates from a woman aged 80 or over with acute or convalescent COVID-19. The CDR3 here is CSVEGGLAEQYF. CDR3 in DNA: TGCAGCGTTGAGGGAGGGCTTGCCGAGCAGTACTTC.